The TCR beta chain under discussion was sequenced for a study of T-cell reconstitution after alpha-beta-depleted transplantation in children. Study outcomes and limitations: T-cell counts and diversity at one year following transplant were attributed mainly to newly produced T cells. Surviving recipient cells, namely T cells and thymic progenitors, were the source of high day-60 TCRbeta diversity in some patients. Several hundred expanded graft clones reportedly supplied alpha-beta T cells about two months after transplant.

Regarding this clonotype: Its specificity is unknown.

Unique molecular identifiers featured in how the TCRbeta library was prepared. TCRdb reprocessed the PCR reads via MiXCR and lists one record per CDR3 protein. Among some 460,000 distinct CDR3 sequences listed, roughly 17% were seen once. This material consisted of PBMCs, mostly from graft donor cells, taken 360 days after TCRalphabeta/CD19-depleted stem cell transplant. The TCR sequence derives from a boy in the first two years of life who had a stem cell transplant for Wiskott-Aldrich syndrome, so the T cells may come from the graft donor.

The CDR3 DNA sequence: TGCAGTGCTAGAGTAGAAGGGGGGAATCAGCCCCAGCATTTT. This codes for CSARVEGGNQPQHF. The chain recombines TRBV20-1 with TRBJ1-5, with D possibly TRBD1 on 6 matching bases. Germline V CDR1 and CDR2: DFQATT, SNEGSKA (reference sequence). Trimming removed 1 base at V and 4 bases at J, with 11 bases between. This CDR3 is 14 amino acids long.